This TCR beta chain came from a study of T cell responses to AZD1222 COVID-19 vaccine. Study background: Pooled together were second doses at about 4 or about 12 weeks.

Notes on the study in general: Spike-wide coverage was observed for vaccine-associated CD4 TCRs, with dominant responses at 160-218 and 743-854. Per reports, nearly half of all spike-specific TCRs target regions that are unmutated in variants. Most donors were white British, females outnumbered males, and clonal diversity was possibly underestimated.

A remark on this clone: The antigen remains undetermined.

CDR3 length: 19 amino acids. V lost 4 bases and J lost 0; bases outside the gene matches: 15. Germline-derived CDR1 and CDR2 are SGHRS and YFSETQ. Generated by immunoSEQ multiplex PCR, the TCRdb table keeps only in-frame clones and is missing some. The table includes about 160,000 clones, 94% detected once. The starting material was peripheral blood, obtained on day 0 of AZD1222 vaccination. The chain is built from TRBV5-1 and TRBJ2-3; 9 positions match TRBD2. This TCR was recovered from an adult in good health. The CDR3 is CASSPTARGRASSTDTQYF. CDR3 in DNA: TGCGCCAGCAGCCCCACGGCTCGCGGGAGGGCCTCTAGCACAGATACGCAGTATTTT.